This T cell receptor (beta chain) emerged from a study of cytomegalovirus exposure and HLA in healthy donors (dated by TCRdb to between 2016 and 2019). Concerning the study at large: An earlier analysis of approximately 640 of the donors reported 250 to 350 Gb of sequence data and some 100 million unique TCR beta sequences from some 180 million T cells. About 280 gigabases of sequencing data and approximately 91 million unique TCR sequences made up an early release that covered around 640 HLA-typed donors. Of the roughly 390 genotyped donors, less than 90% were placed in the genetic ancestry cluster associated with self-reported Caucasian donors. The aim of the study was to test whether cataloging public T cell receptors could identify signatures of past pathogen exposure. The study profiled the T cell repertoires of more than 500 subjects by immunosequencing and related them to cytomegalovirus serostatus. Besides the first cohort of hundreds of subjects, a separate validation cohort made up of 120 different subjects was used. To predict cytomegalovirus infection status, the study combined high-throughput TCR immunosequencing, statistical association of individual TCRs with disease status, and machine learning. In a later analysis, previously published TCR beta repertoires from 550 to 750 donors were re-analyzed and high-resolution HLA genotyping was added so that TCR occurrence patterns could be studied. Rather than using new phenotypic data, the later analysis identified candidate immune exposures from TCR beta sequences and from how often those sequences occurred across donors. To decide whether each TCR beta V gene segment behaved as functional or pseudogenic, an earlier analysis of fewer than 750 of the donors relied on high-throughput TCR beta sequencing. Donor age, sex, ethnicity and CMV serostatus were compiled alongside the repertoire data. A later genetic analysis used genome-wide SNP genotypes for about 55% of the 666 donors, treating that subset as a discovery cohort. All discovery cohort repertoires had been generated on a single sequencing platform. Class I and class II HLA loci were covered by the typing at four-digit resolution. Typing coverage differed by locus: A, B, C, DRB1 and DQB1 were typed in about 620-640 donors, DQA1 in about 500, DPA1 in nearly 610, and DPB1 in approximately 450. Four to six DR-DQ haplotypes were handled as single units for association and clustering, since linkage in the cohort was strong. Across around 400 genotyped donors of the cohort, an average of approximately 200,000 unique TCR beta nucleotide sequences per donor were sequenced, and about a sixth of those sequences were non-productive. The paper's findings and limits, for the study overall: According to the authors, the approach could potentially be generalized to other disease states and immunological phenotypes. In an earlier analysis of 500 to 650 of the donors, most TCR beta V segments appeared in productive rearrangements about 87% or about 30% of the time, broadly matching IMGT annotations. In a later analysis, several top co-occurrence clusters were reported to appear linked to parvovirus B19, influenza, CMV and Epstein-Barr virus. In a later analysis, HLA-associated TCR beta chains were found to be more clonally expanded and to have lower generation probabilities than equally common non-associated chains. Compared with the roughly 670-donor mean, donors in an Asian-associated ancestry cluster had fewer N-insertions in productive TCRs, according to a later genetic analysis. In the study, 150 to 200 TCR beta chains were listed as associated with cytomegalovirus. Because HLA typing was missing for some donors at each locus, association tests included only the typed subset. A further reported finding was that TCR beta sequences accurately predicted the HLA-A and HLA-B alleles for most subjects in the first cohort. In a later analysis, the rate of TCR association differed among HLA loci, with DRB1 alleles having the most associated TCRs and HLA-C alleles having the fewest. Because counts were too low, seventeen rarely observed V segments, including chromosome 9 orphons, were left out of the earlier analysis of 587 of the donors. The sequencing pipeline was judged likely to have produced a cluster of highly shared sequence variants as a technical artifact. Most CMV-associated TCR beta chains appeared to be HLA-restricted in a later analysis, and the HLA associations seemed to be driven largely by CMV exposure. In a later genetic analysis, a missense DCLRE1C variant was associated with V-gene and J-gene trimming of TCR beta chains, and the association was replicated in an independent cohort. The classifier was reported to diagnose cytomegalovirus status with high specificity and sensitivity in both the original and validation cohorts. The cohort was sequenced for TCR beta chains only, and without alpha or paired-chain data the features that could be detected were limited. Linkage disequilibrium might explain the correlated functional status among segregating V segments, but an unknown experimental factor could not be ruled out. Across donors, most TCR sequences were observed very rarely, whereas some public TCRs were present in many individuals. The presence/absence analyses assumed that sequencing depth was roughly uniform across donors, and that assumption may not be true. In vitro tests confirmed that a few of the cytomegalovirus-associated TCR beta chains recognize cytomegalovirus antigens. In a later analysis, around 17,000 TCR beta sequences were associated with specific HLA alleles at a false discovery rate of 0.05. The only immune exposure information available for the cohort was CMV serostatus. The 87-base-pair reads could not distinguish some IMGT-functional V segments, including TRBV6-2 and TRBV6-3, so those segments were excluded. When HLA alleles, especially DR and DQ, strongly co-occurred, TCR associations were difficult to assign to individual alleles.

In total, 600 or so healthy bone marrow donors made up the cohort. At the time of sampling, all cohort members were nominally healthy, though unrecorded immune exposures were likely present. The donor was CMV seronegative and was included in the group of 352 seronegative cohort members. Every donor gave a peripheral blood sample, and the peripheral blood mononuclear cells from that sample were used for TCR beta sequencing. Genomic DNA was extracted from the blood cell samples with the Qiagen DNeasy Blood Extraction Kit. The CDR3 goes from the cysteine to the phenylalanine over 12 residues. CDR3 DNA only is kept here, 36 bases in frame from base 1. Between the V and J ends, shortened by 6 bases and 5 bases respectively, the junction contains 11 bases. From a lookup of the germline V gene (reference sequence), CDR1 and CDR2 are MNHEY and SMNVEV. In the case of this clone: Its antigen target is currently unknown. Per-nucleotide qualities are absent, and no much larger clonotype sits a single base away.

Library prep was done by the immunoSEQ multiplex PCR assay. A mixture of 60 forward primers for TCR Vbeta segments and 13 reverse primers for TCR Jbeta segments was used in the multiplex PCR. The CDR3 region of rearranged TCR beta genes was amplified from genomic DNA by a multiplex PCR assay. The Illumina HiSeq System was used to sequence the amplified TCR beta libraries as 87-base-pair reads. Per the source publication's procedure: A later analysis tallied around 82 million unique TCR beta chains across the 700 or so repertoires, and about 10 million of those chains were shared by two or more donors. Raw reads were error-corrected and collapsed into unique sequences with a nearest-neighbor algorithm that merged closely related sequences to remove PCR and sequencing errors. CDR3 sequences were aligned to IMGT reference sequences to assign V, D and J gene segments. Each retained sequence needed at least a six-nucleotide match to both a V gene segment and a J gene segment. A rearrangement counted as productive if the CDR3 had no stop codons and remained in frame with V and J, and every other rearrangement counted as non-productive. CDR3 was defined according to IMGT convention as the region running from the second conserved V-encoded cysteine to the conserved J-encoded phenylalanine. In an earlier analysis of 550 to 650 of the donors, sequences lacking an unambiguous match to a single V gene segment were excluded. An earlier analysis of about 600 of the donors called V segments functional above 56.7% productive rearrangements and segregating when the between-donor standard deviation exceeded 5%. A statistical classification framework was built to diagnose cytomegalovirus status from the catalog of TCR beta chain sequences. In a later analysis, TCR nucleotide sequences were compared against IMGT/GENE-DB human TR gene sequences so that V and J genes could be assigned. Using the TCRdist pipeline, a later analysis assigned CDR3 sequences along with most-parsimonious VDJ recombination scenarios. In a later analysis, every TCR beta chain was defined by the combination of its CDR3 amino acid sequence and its V-gene family, and reads without a unique V-gene family were dropped. As a way to deal with suspected cross-contamination and a sequencing artifact, a later analysis dropped 450 to 600 nucleotide sequences that were highly shared and had low generation probability. In a later analysis, a clonal expansion index for each public chain was calculated from normalized within-repertoire ranks of inferred template counts. A later analysis computed generation probabilities with a VDJ recombination model fitted to out-of-frame rearrangements, and checked the results against IGoR. In a later analysis, hypergeometric tests were used to score TCR-TCR, TCR-HLA and TCR-CMV co-occurrence, with a repertoire-size bias correction applied to TCR pairs. A later analysis estimated false discovery rates by permuting HLA or CMV assignments 20 times. In a later analysis, co-occurring TCRs were grouped with DBSCAN, and TCRdist sequence similarity was added when clustering was performed within HLA-allele-positive subsets. Repertoires with fewer than 30,000 or more than 120,000 public chains, plus five repertoires with anomalous nucleotide sharing, were excluded from co-occurrence clustering. The immuneACCESS repertoire file appears here via TCRdb, limited to in-frame rearrangements. These files lack a portion of the clones; in checked studies, under half of the deficit traces to unresolved V genes, and the cause of the others is not known. D and trimming come from the DNA, and the V and J calls and clone size come from that table. Counted in this sample were about 140,000 clones; around 86% of them appeared once. 1.2% of the sample is held by the ten biggest clonotypes.

The receptor's source is a female donor in good health and CMV-seronegative. The specimen was PBMCs. The sequence joins TRBV27 to TRBJ2-7; no D segment can be confidently identified. CDR3 sequence: CASRGFRNEQYF. The base sequence is TGTGCCAGCAGGGGCTTTCGGAACGAGCAGTACTTC.